This entry is about one TCR beta chain. Its antigen remains unidentified. The data were taken from a study of shared clonotypes between healthy human individuals. Study outcomes and limitations: At large depth, rarefaction still showed sorted-subset sequencing to be incomplete.

Produced via immunoSEQ multiplex PCR; TCRdb's table is partial and in-frame only. The sample holds 2 million to 2.5 million clones, 85% to 95% seen once. Germline V lookup: CDR1 LNHNV, CDR2 YYDKDF (reference sequence). V was trimmed by 0 bases and J by 1 base, leaving 12 bases between them. The CDR3 runs to 16 residues. Sequencing was carried out using naive CD4+ T cells from PBMCs. Subset given: CD45RA+ positively selected. The rearrangement joins TRBV15 to TRBJ2-5, with D tentatively TRBD2 (5 bases). The receptor was isolated from a man younger than 35 in good health. Some clones in this sample may be carry-over from other donors' samples. This CDR3 reads CATSRDLVGLQETQYF. In nucleotides, the CDR3 is TGTGCCACCAGCAGAGATCTGGTAGGACTCCAAGAGACCCAGTACTTC.